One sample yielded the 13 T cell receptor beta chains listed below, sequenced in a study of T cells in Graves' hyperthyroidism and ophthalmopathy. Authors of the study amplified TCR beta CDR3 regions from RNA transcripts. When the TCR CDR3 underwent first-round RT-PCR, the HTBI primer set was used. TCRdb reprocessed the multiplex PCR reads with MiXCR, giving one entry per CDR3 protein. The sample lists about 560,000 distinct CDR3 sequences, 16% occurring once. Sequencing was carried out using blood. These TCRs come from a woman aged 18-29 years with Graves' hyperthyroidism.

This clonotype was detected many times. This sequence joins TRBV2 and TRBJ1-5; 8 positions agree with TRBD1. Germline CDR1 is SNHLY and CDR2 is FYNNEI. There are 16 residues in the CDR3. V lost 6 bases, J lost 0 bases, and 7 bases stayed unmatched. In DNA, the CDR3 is TGTGCCAGCAGACCCGGACAGGGCCCTAGCAATCAGCCCCAGCATTTT. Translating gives CASRPGQGPSNQPQHF.

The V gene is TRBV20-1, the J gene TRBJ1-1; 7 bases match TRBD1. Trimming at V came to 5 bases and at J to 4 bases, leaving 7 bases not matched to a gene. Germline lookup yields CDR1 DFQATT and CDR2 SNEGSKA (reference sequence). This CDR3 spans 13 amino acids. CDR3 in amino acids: CSALRQGGTEAFF. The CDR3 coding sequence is TGCAGTGCTTTACGACAGGGTGGCACTGAAGCTTTCTTT.

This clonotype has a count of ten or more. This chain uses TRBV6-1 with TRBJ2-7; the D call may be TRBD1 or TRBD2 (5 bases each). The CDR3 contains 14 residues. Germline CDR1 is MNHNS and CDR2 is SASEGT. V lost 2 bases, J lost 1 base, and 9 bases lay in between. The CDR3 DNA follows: TGTGCCAGCAGTGAACCAGGGAGATCCTACGAGCAGTACTTC. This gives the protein CASSEPGRSYEQYF.

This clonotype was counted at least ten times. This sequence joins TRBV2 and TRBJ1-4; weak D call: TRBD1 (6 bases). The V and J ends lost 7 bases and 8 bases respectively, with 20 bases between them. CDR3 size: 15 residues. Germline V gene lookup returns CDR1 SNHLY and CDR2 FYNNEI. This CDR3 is CASITQPTGGEKLFF. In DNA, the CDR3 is TGTGCCAGCATCACACAACCGACAGGTGGGGAAAAACTGTTTTTT.

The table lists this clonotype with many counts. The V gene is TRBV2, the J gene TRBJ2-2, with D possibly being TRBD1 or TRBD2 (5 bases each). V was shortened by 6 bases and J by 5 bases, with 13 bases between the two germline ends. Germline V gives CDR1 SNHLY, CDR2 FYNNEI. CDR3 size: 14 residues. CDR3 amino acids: CASRISGRTGELFF. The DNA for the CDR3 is TGTGCCAGCAGAATATCAGGGAGAACCGGGGAGCTGTTTTTT.

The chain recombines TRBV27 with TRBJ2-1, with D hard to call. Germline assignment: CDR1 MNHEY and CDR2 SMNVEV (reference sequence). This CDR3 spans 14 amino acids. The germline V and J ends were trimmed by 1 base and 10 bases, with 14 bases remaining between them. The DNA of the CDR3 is TGTGCCAGCAGTTTATACTCCGGGTTCCACGAGCAGTTCTTC. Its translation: CASSLYSGFHEQFF.

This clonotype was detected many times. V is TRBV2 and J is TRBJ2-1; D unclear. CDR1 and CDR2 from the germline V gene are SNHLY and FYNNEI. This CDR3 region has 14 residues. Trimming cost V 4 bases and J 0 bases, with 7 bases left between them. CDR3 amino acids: CASSGDPSYNEQFF. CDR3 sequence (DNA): TGTGCCAGCAGTGGAGACCCCTCCTACAATGAGCAGTTCTTC. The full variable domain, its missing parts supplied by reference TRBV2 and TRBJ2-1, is EPEVTQTPSHQVTQMGQEVILRCVPISNHLYFYWYRQILGQKVEFLVSFYNNEISEKSEIFDDQFSVERPDGSNFTLKIRSTKLEDSAMYFCASSGDPSYNEQFFGPGTRLTVL.

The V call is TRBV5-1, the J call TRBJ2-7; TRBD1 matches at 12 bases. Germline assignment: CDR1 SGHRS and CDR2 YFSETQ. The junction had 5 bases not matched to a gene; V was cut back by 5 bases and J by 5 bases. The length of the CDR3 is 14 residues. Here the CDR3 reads CASSAGTGGDEQYF. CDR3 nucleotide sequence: TGCGCCAGCAGTGCCGGGACAGGGGGCGACGAGCAGTACTTC.

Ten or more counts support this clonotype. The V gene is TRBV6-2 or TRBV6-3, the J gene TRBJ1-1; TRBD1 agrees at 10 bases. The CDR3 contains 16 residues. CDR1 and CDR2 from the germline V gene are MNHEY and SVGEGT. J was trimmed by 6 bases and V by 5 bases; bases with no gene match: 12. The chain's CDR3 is CASSPWDRGYEAEAFF. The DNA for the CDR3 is TGTGCCAGCAGTCCCTGGGACAGGGGTTATGAAGCTGAAGCTTTCTTT.

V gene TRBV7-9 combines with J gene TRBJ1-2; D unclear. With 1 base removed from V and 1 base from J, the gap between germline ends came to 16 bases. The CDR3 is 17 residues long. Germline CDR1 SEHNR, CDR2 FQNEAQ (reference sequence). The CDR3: CASSLVRQDLLNYGYTF. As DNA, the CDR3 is TGTGCCAGCAGCTTAGTCCGGCAGGACCTACTTAACTATGGCTACACCTTC. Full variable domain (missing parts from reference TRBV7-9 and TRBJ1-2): DTGVSQNPRHKITKRGQNVTFRCDPISEHNRLYWYRQTLGQGPEFLTYFQNEAQLEKSRLLSDRFSAERPKGSFSTLEIQRTEQGDSAMYLCASSLVRQDLLNYGYTFGSGTRLTVV.

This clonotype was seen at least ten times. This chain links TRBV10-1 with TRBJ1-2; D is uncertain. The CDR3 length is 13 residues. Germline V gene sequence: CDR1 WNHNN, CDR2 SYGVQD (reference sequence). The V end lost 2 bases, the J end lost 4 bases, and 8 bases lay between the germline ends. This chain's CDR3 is CASSEGTFYGYTF. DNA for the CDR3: TGCGCCAGCAGTGAGGGCACTTTCTATGGCTACACCTTC.

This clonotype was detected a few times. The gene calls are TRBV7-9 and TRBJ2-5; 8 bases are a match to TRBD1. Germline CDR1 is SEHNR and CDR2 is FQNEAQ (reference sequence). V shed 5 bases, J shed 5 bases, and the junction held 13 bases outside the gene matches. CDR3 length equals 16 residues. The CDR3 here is CASSTRTGSIGETQYF. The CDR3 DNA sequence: TGTGCCAGCAGCACCCGGACAGGGTCGATTGGGGAGACCCAGTACTTC.

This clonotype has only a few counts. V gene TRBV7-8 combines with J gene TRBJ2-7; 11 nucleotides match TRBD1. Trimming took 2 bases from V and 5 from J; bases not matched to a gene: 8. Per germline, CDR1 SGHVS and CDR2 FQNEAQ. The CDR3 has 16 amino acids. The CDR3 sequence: CASSLRTGGAGNEQYF. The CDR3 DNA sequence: TGTGCCAGCAGCTTACGGACAGGGGGCGCAGGGAACGAGCAGTACTTC.